Each of the 17 T cell receptor beta chains below was sequenced from the same sample in a study of read filtering for tumor transcriptome and immune sequencing. This library used roughly 0.4 ug RNA and molecular barcoded adaptors spanning alpha/delta and beta/gamma chains. TCRdb independently ran MiXCR on the reads; one entry per CDR3 protein. The sample contains 94,000 or so distinct CDR3 sequences, about 12% of which appear only once. Source material: a population of CD138-negative cells sorted from bone marrow. Every receptor here comes from a donor aged 40 or over with multiple myeloma.

Details on this clonotype: This sequence may be a read error, since a much larger clone differs from it by one base. J is TRBJ2-7 and V is TRBV7-2, with D perhaps TRBD2 (5 bases). The germline V gene has CDR1 SGHTA and CDR2 FQGNSA. The CDR3 runs 15 residues. V gave up 1 base and J gave up 3 bases, with 13 bases separating them. The CDR3 coding sequence is TGTGCCAGCAGCTTAGGGCTGGAGGCCGTCTACGAGCAGTACTTC. Translating gives CASSLGLEAVYEQYF. Full variable domain (rest looked up from reference TRBV7-2 and TRBJ2-7): GAGVSQSPSNKVTEKGKDVELRCDPISGHTALYWYRQSLGQGLEFLIYFQGNSAPDKSGLPSDRFSAERTGGSVSTLTIQRTQQEDSAVYLCASSLGLEAVYEQYFGPGTRLTVT.

In this sample, this clonotype turned up many times. The rearrangement uses TRBV6-2 or TRBV6-3 and TRBJ2-1; TRBD2 matches 10 bases. This CDR3 is 14 amino acids long. Germline CDR1 MNHEY, CDR2 SVGEGT. J was trimmed by 11 bases and V by 6 bases; bases with no gene match: 10. CDR3 in amino acids: CASRRLAGDMKQFF. The CDR3 DNA reads TGTGCCAGCAGACGACTAGCGGGTGACATGAAGCAGTTCTTC.

This clonotype came up many times. The chain joins TRBV7-2 to TRBJ2-7, with 8 bases that match TRBD2. CDR1 and CDR2 from the germline V gene are SGHTA and FQGNSA. The ends lost 1 base at V and 2 bases at J; junction bases unmatched: 4. This CDR3 region has 15 residues. The CDR3 bases are TGTGCCAGCAGCTTAGGGGCTAGCGGGCCCTACGAGCAGTACTTC. It codes for CASSLGASGPYEQYF.

This clonotype was detected ten times or more. The chain recombines TRBV4-1 with TRBJ2-7, with 7 bases that match TRBD1. The CDR3 has 15 residues. Germline V gene lookup returns CDR1 MGHRA and CDR2 YSYEKL. Trimming took 4 bases from V and 5 from J; bases not matched to a gene: 11. In DNA form, the CDR3 reads TGCGCCAGCAGCCGGGGAGACAGGGCTTACGACGAGCAGTACTTC. This translates into CASSRGDRAYDEQYF.

This clonotype came up many times. The chain joins TRBV6-5 to TRBJ2-1; the D gene could be TRBD1 or TRBD2 (5 bases each). CDR1 and CDR2 from the germline V gene are MNHEY and SVGAGI. V lost 2 bases and J lost 7, with 12 bases in between. CDR3 length: 14 amino acids. The DNA of the CDR3 is TGTGCCAGCAGTTACGGTCAGGGACGGAATGAGCAGTTCTTC. It codes for CASSYGQGRNEQFF.

This clonotype has at least ten counts. The J gene is TRBJ2-1, the V gene TRBV7-9; D is perhaps TRBD2 (5 bases). Per the germline V gene, CDR1 is SEHNR and CDR2 is FQNEAQ (reference sequence). The V gene lost 5 bases and the J gene lost 6 bases, with 20 bases spanning the gap. The CDR3 is 16 amino acids. CDR3 nucleotides: TGTGCCAGCAGCCCGCGGGCATCCCTCGGTGGCAATGAGCAGTTCTTC. Its protein product is CASSPRASLGGNEQFF.

This clonotype appeared many times. CDR3 protein: CASRDRGNTEAFF. In DNA form, the CDR3 reads TGTGCCAGCAGGGACAGGGGGAACACTGAAGCTTTCTTT. The rearrangement uses TRBV2 and TRBJ1-1, with TRBD1 identical over 9 bases. With V trimmed by 6 bases and J by 1 base, 0 bases remained unmatched. Germline lookup yields CDR1 SNHLY and CDR2 FYNNEI. CDR3 size: 13 residues.

This clonotype was recorded at least ten times. This rearrangement joins TRBV20-1 to TRBJ2-5, with 9 bases identical to TRBD1. The CDR3 is 17 amino acids. V shed 1 base and J 2 bases; nucleotides not matched to a gene: 11. CDR1 and CDR2 (germline): DFQATT, SNEGSKA (reference sequence). The CDR3 spells CSARVGGQGGLQETQYF. CDR3 coding DNA: TGCAGTGCTAGAGTGGGGGGACAGGGAGGGCTTCAAGAGACCCAGTACTTC.

The CDR3 DNA sequence: TGCAGTGCTAGAGGGGGCACTGAAGCTTTCTTT. This translates into CSARGGTEAFF. The chain recombines TRBV20-1 with TRBJ1-1; D not resolved. V shed 1 base and J shed 4 bases, with 4 bases lying between them. Per germline, CDR1 DFQATT and CDR2 SNEGSKA (reference sequence). This CDR3 contains 11 residues.

This clonotype was seen more than once but under ten times. With a much larger clone just one base away, this may be a read error. CDR3 loop: CAGSPLYSNQPQHF. In DNA, the CDR3 is TGTGCCGGCAGCCCTCTTTATAGCAATCAGCCCCAGCATTTT. The chain joins TRBV12-3 or TRBV12-4 to TRBJ1-5; D not resolved. The CDR3 contains 14 residues.

The chain carries TRBV20-1 and TRBJ2-1, with TRBD2 as a possible D gene (6 bases). Germline assignment: CDR1 DFQATT and CDR2 SNEGSKA (reference sequence). The ends were cut back, 2 bases at V and 0 bases at J, with 11 bases in the middle. The CDR3 runs 15 residues. DNA of the CDR3: TGCAGTGCTAGAAGGGTCGGGGGCTCCTACAATGAGCAGTTCTTC. It codes for CSARRVGGSYNEQFF.

This clonotype was counted ten times or more. This rearrangement joins TRBV9 to TRBJ2-1; D possibly corresponds to TRBD2 (6 bases). Per the germline V gene, CDR1 is SGDLS and CDR2 is YYNGEE. The CDR3 contains 15 residues. Trimming pared 3 bases from V and 3 bases from J, leaving 13 bases between. The DNA of the CDR3 is TGTGCCAGCAGCGCCGCGGCGGGATTCTACAATGAGCAGTTCTTC. Its translation: CASSAAAGFYNEQFF. The full variable domain, completed using reference TRBV9 and TRBJ2-1, is DSGVTQTPKHLITATGQRVTLRCSPRSGDLSVYWYQQSLDQGLQFLIQYYNGEERAKGNILERFSAQQFPDLHSELNLSSLELGDSALYFCASSAAAGFYNEQFFGPGTRLTVL.

This clonotype was counted only a few times. This chain uses TRBV6-2 or TRBV6-3 with TRBJ2-7; a weak D match, TRBD1 (6 bases). This CDR3 has 13 amino acids. V lost 7 bases and J lost 1, with 11 bases in between. The germline V gene encodes CDR1 MNHEY and CDR2 SVGEGT. DNA for the CDR3: TGTGCCAGCACCAGGACAGCTTCCTACGAGCAGTACTTC. This sequence encodes CASTRTASYEQYF.

This clonotype was found many times. V usage is TRBV29-1 and J usage is TRBJ2-2; 7 bases fit TRBD2. Germline trimming cut 7 bases from V and 3 bases from J; bases unmatched to any gene: 11. The CDR3 length is 15 residues. The germline gives CDR1 SQVTM, CDR2 ANQGSEA. The CDR3 reads CSASSGSSDTGELFF. In DNA, the CDR3 is TGCAGCGCATCTAGCGGAAGTTCTGACACCGGGGAGCTGTTTTTT.

This clonotype occurred many times. The gene calls are TRBV24-1 and TRBJ2-1; 10 positions match TRBD2. This CDR3 region has 16 residues. V was pared by 3 bases and J by 2 bases, with 3 bases of the junction left unmatched. CDR1 and CDR2 (germline): KGHDR, SFDVKD. DNA of the CDR3: TGTGCCACCAGTGATCGGACTAGCGGAACCTACAATGAGCAGTTCTTC. Encoded protein: CATSDRTSGTYNEQFF.

For this clonotype: A much larger clonotype is one base distant, so this may be a read error. The chain combines TRBV20-1 with TRBJ2-5; 8 bases are shared with TRBD1. The CDR3 is 13 amino acids. V was pared by 6 bases and J by 7 bases, with 10 bases of the junction left unmatched. CDR1 is DFQATT and CDR2 is SNEGSKA in the germline V gene (reference sequence). The CDR3 DNA reads TGCAGTGCCGAGGACAGGGCTAAAGGGACCCAGTACTTC. The encoded protein is CSAEDRAKGTQYF.

This clonotype was seen many times. V gene TRBV24-1 combines with J gene TRBJ2-3, with a possible D match to TRBD1 (5 bases). The CDR3 has 15 amino acids. Germline lookup yields CDR1 KGHDR and CDR2 SFDVKD. Trimming took off 0 bases at V and 2 bases at J, with 8 bases between the two ends. This CDR3 is CATSDLQGTTDTQYF. The CDR3 region has the DNA TGTGCCACCAGTGATTTGCAGGGCACCACAGATACGCAGTATTTT.